The entry that follows covers one T cell receptor (beta chain) sequence. A much more abundant neighbour one base away suggests this may be a read error. The entry originates in a study of blood T cells in healthy people across ages. This CDR3 region has 14 residues. CDR1 is SQVTM and CDR2 is ANQGSEA in the germline V gene. Next came a second PCR, run for about 7 to 12 cycles, which used a sample-barcoded 5' primer along with a J-beta primer mix. TCRdb re-derived calls from the 5' RACE reads in MiXCR, one entry per CDR3 protein. The sample records about 1.8 million distinct CDR3 sequences, around 48% being singletons.

The V and J genes are TRBV29-1 and TRBJ2-1, with D possibly being TRBD1 (7 bases). The DNA matches TRBJ2-7 better at its end, which makes the J call doubtful. The TCR was taken from a woman in her forties in good health. Sequenced sample: blood. CDR3 protein: CSVGGDSHYNEQYF. In nucleotides, the CDR3 is TGCAGCGTTGGGGGGGACAGTCACTACAATGAGCAGTACTTC.